This entry is about one TCR beta chain. Since the library was made to target alpha chains, this beta chain is a stray read and its abundance is not meaningful. This specimen belongs to a study of spatial heterogeneity in lung cancer. The wider study: Consistent detection of more beta-chain than alpha-chain sequences was observed.

CDR1 and CDR2 (germline): DFQATT, SNEGSKA (reference sequence). There are 12 residues in the CDR3. The ends were cut back, 8 bases at V and 9 bases at J, with 17 bases in the middle. Single TCR cDNA molecules each had their own unique molecular identifier. TCRdb passed the 5' RACE reads through MiXCR, listing each CDR3 protein once. The sample contains about 12,000 distinct CDR3 sequences, about 6% of which appear only once. The time point: sample taken at primary tumor resection. Whole RNA from tumor, nontumor lung or frozen PBMC was sequenced unsorted. 55 to 80 TRACERx patients with early, untreated non-small cell lung cancer donated samples.

This sample comprised normal lung tissue next to the tumor, obtained at surgery. The sequence came from a male donor with early-stage non-small cell lung cancer. V usage is TRBV20-1 and J usage is TRBJ2-4; either TRBD1 or TRBD2 may fit D (6 bases each). The CDR3 region has the DNA TGCAGTTCCGGACTAAAGGGGGGCATTCAGTACTTC. This gives the protein CSSGLKGGIQYF.